This is a list of T cell receptor beta chains from one sample in a study of blood T cell repertoires in COVID-19. The protocol was immunoSEQ multiplex PCR, while the TCRdb copy is restricted to in-frame clones and leaves out a portion. The table lists some 170,000 clones, about 90% of them singletons. The sample consisted of PBMCs or T cells enriched from blood (not recorded which). Every receptor here comes from a human donor with acute COVID-19. The donor label of this sample is uncertain. CDR3s include the opening cysteine and the closing phenylalanine or tryptophan. A D gene is named only where the DNA matches it firmly. Some rows mark clone size as missing; the rest say once, few, many or name a class of expanded clone.

TRBV7-9	TRBJ2-1	.	.	TGTGCCAGCAGCTTAGACCCAGGGCCTGAGCAGTTCTTC	CASSLDPGPEQFF
TRBV7-6	TRBJ2-7	.	.	TGTGCCAGCAGCTCTTTGGGGCTCCCAGTCGGGAGTGAGCAGTACTTC	CASSSLGLPVGSEQYF
TRBV2	TRBJ2-7	.	once	TGTGCCAGCAAACAGGGACCCAGCTCCTACGAGCAGTACTTC	CASKQGPSSYEQYF
TRBV19	TRBJ1-2	.	few	TGTGCCAGTAGTATAGAACCAGGTTGGAACTATGGCTACACCTTC	CASSIEPGWNYGYTF
TRBV10-3	TRBJ1-1	TRBD1	.	TGTGCCATCAGCTCCTCCGGGACAGGGGGCGGCGAAGCTTTCTTT	CAISSSGTGGGEAFF
TRBV4-2	TRBJ1-2	TRBD1	.	TGTGCCAGCAGTAACACAGGGGGCGCCTATGGCTACACCTTC	CASSNTGGAYGYTF
TRBV18	TRBJ1-4	TRBD1	.	TGTGCCAGCTCACCACCGTTAGGGACAGGGCACGAAAAACTGTTTTTT	CASSPPLGTGHEKLFF
TRBV21-1	TRBJ1-4	.	once	TGTGCCAGCAGCAAAGTGCACTGTGCTAAGGGGGCAACTAATGAAAAACTGTTTTTT	CASSKVHCAKGATNEKLFF
TRBV18	TRBJ1-3	.	.	TGTGCCAGCTCACCAACAGCTGGAAACACCATATATTTT	CASSPTAGNTIYF
TRBV11-2	TRBJ2-3	TRBD2	once	TGTGCCAGCAGTCGACGGGGGGGAAGCACAGATACGCAGTATTTT	CASSRRGGSTDTQYF
TRBV7-9	TRBJ2-7	TRBD1	.	TGTGCCAGCAGCTTGGGACAGGGGCGCGAGCAGTACTTC	CASSLGQGREQYF
TRBV7-9	TRBJ1-1	TRBD1	.	TGTGCCAGCAGCCAGGGACAGGGGGTTATCGAAGCTTTCTTT	CASSQGQGVIEAFF
TRBV3-1/TRBV3-2	TRBJ2-1	TRBD2	.	TGTGCCAGCAGCCAAGATGTGGCTCTAGCGGGGGTGCCCAGTGAGCAGTTCTTC	CASSQDVALAGVPSEQFF
TRBV6-2/TRBV6-3	TRBJ1-2	.	.	TGTGCCAGCAGTTACTCGAAATCGGGTGGCTACACCTTC	CASSYSKSGGYTF
TRBV7-3	TRBJ2-2	TRBD2	once	TGTGCCAGCAGCCCCATACTAGCGGGGGGCCTGGGTGTCGGGGAGCTGTTTTTT	CASSPILAGGLGVGELFF
TRBV6-5	TRBJ1-2	.	.	TGTGCCAGCAGTTACCAGACAGCATATGGCTACACCTTC	CASSYQTAYGYTF
TRBV30	TRBJ1-2	.	.	TGTGCCTGGAATCGAGTCAACGGCTACACCTTC	CAWNRVNGYTF
TRBV9	TRBJ1-1	TRBD1	few	TGTGCCAGCAGCGAGGTGACAGGGTTGAACACTGAAGCTTTCTTT	CASSEVTGLNTEAFF
TRBV12-3/TRBV12-4	TRBJ2-7	.	few	TGTGCCAGCAGTCGGGGTGACGAGCAGTACTTC	CASSRGDEQYF
TRBV19	TRBJ1-5	.	.	TGTGCCAGTAGTAATATGGCCACTTTGGGCCTGCAACAGCCCCAGCATTTT	CASSNMATLGLQQPQHF
TRBV5-1	TRBJ1-3	.	.	TGCGCCAGCAGCTTGGCGGGGAGCGGAAACACCATATATTTT	CASSLAGSGNTIYF
TRBV5-6	TRBJ2-3	.	.	TGTGCCAGCAGCTTGGGAGAAGATACGCAGTATTTT	CASSLGEDTQYF
TRBV10-3	TRBJ2-7	.	.	TGTGCCATCAGTGAGCCTTGGGGGGGCCACGAGCAGTACTTC	CAISEPWGGHEQYF
TRBV5-1	TRBJ2-1	TRBD2	.	TGCGCCAGCAGCTCCAGGACTAGCGGGGTTCTCTCCTACAATGAGCAGTTCTTC	CASSSRTSGVLSYNEQFF
TRBV9	TRBJ2-3	.	.	TGTGCCAGCAGCGTTAACTTTAAGGATACGCAGTATTTT	CASSVNFKDTQYF
TRBV11-2	TRBJ1-2	.	.	TGTGCCAGCAGCTTAGACGCGGGGGCTGGCTACACCTTC	CASSLDAGAGYTF
TRBV6-5	TRBJ1-4	TRBD1	.	TGTGCCAGCAGTAGGGGACAGGTGAATGAAAAACTGTTTTTT	CASSRGQVNEKLFF
TRBV27	TRBJ1-1	.	.	TGTGCCAGCTCAAATTCGTGGGCCGCTTTCTTT	CASSNSWAAFF
TRBV27	TRBJ1-1	.	.	TGTGCCAGCAGGCGGGACGGCCCCATGAACACTGAAGCTTTCTTT	CASRRDGPMNTEAFF
TRBV4-1	TRBJ2-3	TRBD2	.	TGCGCCAGCAGCAATAAACGGGGGGGCACAGATACGCAGTATTTT	CASSNKRGGTDTQYF